The rows below give T cell receptor beta chains drawn from one sample of a study of blood T cells in healthy people across ages. Each CDR3 protein is one row after TCRdb ran MiXCR on the 5' RACE reads. The sample shows 730,000 or so distinct CDR3 sequences, 40% to 45% of them seen only once. Sequencing was performed on blood. The receptors stem from a woman aged 55-69 years in good health. CDR3s include the opening cysteine and the closing phenylalanine or tryptophan. The order of the fields is D gene, V gene, clone size, J gene, CDR3 protein, CDR3 DNA. D genes are given only for firm matches. For some rows the clone size is stated as once, few or many, or as a class when expanded; others skip it.

d_gene: -; v_gene: TRBV10-3; abundance: many; j_gene: TRBJ2-3; CDR3aa: CAISARERSDTQYF; CDR3nt: TGTGCCATCAGTGCACGGGAGCGCTCAGATACGCAGTATTTT
d_gene: -; v_gene: TRBV7-9; abundance: -; j_gene: TRBJ2-7; CDR3aa: CASSLAQIRGSYEQYF; CDR3nt: TGTGCCAGCAGCTTAGCGCAAATTCGGGGCTCCTACGAGCAGTACTTC
d_gene: TRBD2; v_gene: TRBV5-1; abundance: once; j_gene: TRBJ2-3; CDR3aa: CASRRGVAGEGTDTQYF; CDR3nt: TGCGCCAGCAGAAGGGGTGTAGCGGGAGAGGGGACAGATACGCAGTATTTT
d_gene: TRBD1; v_gene: TRBV24-1; abundance: -; j_gene: TRBJ1-5; CDR3aa: CATSDSATGGNQPQHF; CDR3nt: TGTGCCACCAGTGATTCAGCAACAGGGGGCAATCAGCCCCAGCATTTT
d_gene: -; v_gene: TRBV6-2/TRBV6-3; abundance: once; j_gene: TRBJ2-4; CDR3aa: CASSYSPLRIKVVYNEQYF; CDR3nt: TGTGCCAGCAGTTACTCTCCCCTACGTATAAAGGTAGTTTACAATGAGCAGTACTTC
d_gene: -; v_gene: TRBV18; abundance: -; j_gene: TRBJ2-1; CDR3aa: CASSPGRTSSYNEQFF; CDR3nt: TGTGCCAGCTCACCTGGCCGGACGAGCTCCTACAATGAGCAGTTCTTC
d_gene: -; v_gene: TRBV7-8; abundance: -; j_gene: TRBJ2-5; CDR3aa: CASSPGQKTQYF; CDR3nt: TGTGCCAGCAGCCCGGGCCAAAAGACCCAGTACTTC
d_gene: TRBD2; v_gene: TRBV7-2; abundance: few; j_gene: TRBJ2-1; CDR3aa: CASSLAWLAGSLNEQFF; CDR3nt: TGTGCCAGCAGCTTAGCGTGGTTAGCGGGAAGTCTCAATGAGCAGTTCTTC
d_gene: -; v_gene: TRBV6-5; abundance: -; j_gene: TRBJ2-7; CDR3aa: CASSYSPGAGCEQYF; CDR3nt: TGTGCCAGCAGTTACTCGCCGGGAGCGGGCTGCGAGCAGTACTTC
d_gene: TRBD2; v_gene: TRBV4-2; abundance: -; j_gene: TRBJ2-1; CDR3aa: CASSQGTSGRLREQFF; CDR3nt: TGTGCCAGCAGCCAAGGGACTAGCGGGAGGTTGCGGGAGCAGTTCTTC
d_gene: -; v_gene: TRBV2; abundance: -; j_gene: TRBJ2-7; CDR3aa: CASRRQVLSYEQYF; CDR3nt: TGTGCCAGCAGGCGACAGGTACTCTCCTACGAGCAGTACTTC
d_gene: TRBD2; v_gene: TRBV7-9; abundance: -; j_gene: TRBJ2-1; CDR3aa: CASSAGEGGGNEQFF; CDR3nt: TGTGCCAGCAGCGCGGGGGAGGGTGGCGGCAATGAGCAGTTCTTC
d_gene: TRBD1; v_gene: TRBV20-1; abundance: -; j_gene: TRBJ2-2; CDR3aa: CSAGQGIYTGELFF; CDR3nt: TGCAGTGCGGGACAGGGTATCTACACCGGGGAGCTGTTTTTT
d_gene: TRBD2; v_gene: TRBV9; abundance: -; j_gene: TRBJ2-5; CDR3aa: CASSVGRGYGKGETQYF; CDR3nt: TGTGCCAGCAGCGTGGGGCGGGGGTACGGGAAGGGAGAGACCCAGTACTTC
d_gene: TRBD2; v_gene: TRBV6-2/TRBV6-3; abundance: -; j_gene: TRBJ2-4; CDR3aa: CASSPTLMTSEYEQYF; CDR3nt: TGTGCCAGCAGCCCCACCCTGATGACTAGCGAGTATGAGCAGTACTTC
d_gene: TRBD2; v_gene: TRBV4-1; abundance: -; j_gene: TRBJ2-7; CDR3aa: CASSPGLGYERYF; CDR3nt: TGCGCCAGCAGCCCGGGACTAGGCTACGAGCGGTACTTC
d_gene: TRBD2; v_gene: TRBV28; abundance: -; j_gene: TRBJ2-3; CDR3aa: CASSEPGLAGSTDTQYF; CDR3nt: TGTGCCAGCAGCGAGCCGGGACTAGCGGGAAGCACAGATACGCAGTATTTT
d_gene: -; v_gene: TRBV11-3; abundance: few; j_gene: TRBJ2-5; CDR3aa: CASSLGGAEGSEQYF; CDR3nt: TGTGCCAGCAGCTTAGGAGGGGCTGAGGGGTCTGAGCAGTACTTC
d_gene: -; v_gene: TRBV9; abundance: few; j_gene: TRBJ1-4; CDR3aa: CASSVGNVGNEKLFF; CDR3nt: TGTGCCAGCAGCGTAGGCAATGTGGGGAATGAAAAACTGTTTTTT
d_gene: -; v_gene: TRBV6-1; abundance: -; j_gene: TRBJ1-5; CDR3aa: CASSEAREPQHF; CDR3nt: TGTGCCAGCAGTGAAGCGCGGGAGCCCCAGCATTTT
d_gene: TRBD2; v_gene: TRBV28; abundance: few; j_gene: TRBJ2-1; CDR3aa: CASAWRGAVEQFF; CDR3nt: TGTGCCAGCGCTTGGCGGGGGGCCGTTGAGCAGTTCTTC
d_gene: -; v_gene: TRBV6-5; abundance: few; j_gene: TRBJ2-6; CDR3aa: CASSYSGHGTGANVLTF; CDR3nt: TGTGCCAGCAGTTACTCGGGGCACGGGACTGGGGCCAACGTCCTGACTTTC
d_gene: -; v_gene: TRBV11-3; abundance: few; j_gene: TRBJ1-2; CDR3aa: CANLGGTSYGYTF; CDR3nt: TGTGCCAACCTCGGGGGAACCTCCTATGGCTACACCTTC
d_gene: TRBD2; v_gene: TRBV4-1; abundance: -; j_gene: TRBJ2-3; CDR3aa: CASSREGLGTSTDTQYF; CDR3nt: TGCGCCAGCAGCCGAGAGGGACTAGGGACTAGCACAGATACGCAGTATTTT
d_gene: -; v_gene: TRBV5-1; abundance: -; j_gene: TRBJ2-7; CDR3aa: CASRIGSTGMQYF; CDR3nt: TGCGCCAGCAGGATCGGAAGTACAGGGATGCAGTACTTC
d_gene: TRBD2; v_gene: TRBV7-3; abundance: few; j_gene: TRBJ2-3; CDR3aa: CASSTGLAGSADTQYF; CDR3nt: TGTGCCAGCAGCACTGGACTAGCGGGCTCCGCAGATACGCAGTATTTT
d_gene: -; v_gene: TRBV20-1; abundance: few; j_gene: TRBJ2-5; CDR3aa: CSAREGRQGRETQYF; CDR3nt: TGCAGTGCTAGAGAGGGACGTCAAGGCAGAGAGACCCAGTACTTC